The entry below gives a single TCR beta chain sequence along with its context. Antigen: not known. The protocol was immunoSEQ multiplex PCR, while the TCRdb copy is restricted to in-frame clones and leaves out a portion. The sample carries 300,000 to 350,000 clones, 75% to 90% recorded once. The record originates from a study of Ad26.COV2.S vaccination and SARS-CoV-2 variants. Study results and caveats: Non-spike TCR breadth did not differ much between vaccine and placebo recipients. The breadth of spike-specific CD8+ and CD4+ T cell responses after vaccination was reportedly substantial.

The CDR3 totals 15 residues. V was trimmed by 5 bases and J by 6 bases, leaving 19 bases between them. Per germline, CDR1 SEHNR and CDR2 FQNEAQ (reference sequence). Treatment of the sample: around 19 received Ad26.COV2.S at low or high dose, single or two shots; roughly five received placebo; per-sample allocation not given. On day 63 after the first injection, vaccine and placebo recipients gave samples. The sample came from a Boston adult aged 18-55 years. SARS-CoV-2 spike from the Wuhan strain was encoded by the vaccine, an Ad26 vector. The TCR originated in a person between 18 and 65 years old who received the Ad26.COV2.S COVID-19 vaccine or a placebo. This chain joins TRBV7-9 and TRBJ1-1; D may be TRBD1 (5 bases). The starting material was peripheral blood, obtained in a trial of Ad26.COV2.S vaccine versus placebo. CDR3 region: CASSTAGNRKPEAFF. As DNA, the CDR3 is TGTGCCAGCAGCACAGCAGGGAATAGGAAACCTGAAGCTTTCTTT.